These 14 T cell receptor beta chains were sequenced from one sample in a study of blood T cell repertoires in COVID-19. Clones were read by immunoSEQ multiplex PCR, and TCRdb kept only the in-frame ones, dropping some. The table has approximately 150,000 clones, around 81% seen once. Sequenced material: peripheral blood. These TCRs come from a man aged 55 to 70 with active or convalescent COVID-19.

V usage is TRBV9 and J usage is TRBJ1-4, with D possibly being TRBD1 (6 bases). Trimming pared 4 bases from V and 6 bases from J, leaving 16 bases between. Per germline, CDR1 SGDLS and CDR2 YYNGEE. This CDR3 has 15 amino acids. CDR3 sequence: CASSSRTAQDEKLFF. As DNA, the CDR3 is TGTGCCAGCAGCTCCCGGACAGCCCAGGATGAAAAACTGTTTTTT. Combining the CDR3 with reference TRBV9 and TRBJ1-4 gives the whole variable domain DSGVTQTPKHLITATGQRVTLRCSPRSGDLSVYWYQQSLDQGLQFLIQYYNGEERAKGNILERFSAQQFPDLHSELNLSSLELGDSALYFCASSSRTAQDEKLFFGSGTQLSVL.

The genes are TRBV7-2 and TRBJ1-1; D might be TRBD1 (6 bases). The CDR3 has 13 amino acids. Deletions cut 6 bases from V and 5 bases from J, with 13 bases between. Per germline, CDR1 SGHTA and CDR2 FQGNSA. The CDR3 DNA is TGTGCCAGCAGTAACAACAGGGTTACTGAAGCTTTCTTT. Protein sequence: CASSNNRVTEAFF.

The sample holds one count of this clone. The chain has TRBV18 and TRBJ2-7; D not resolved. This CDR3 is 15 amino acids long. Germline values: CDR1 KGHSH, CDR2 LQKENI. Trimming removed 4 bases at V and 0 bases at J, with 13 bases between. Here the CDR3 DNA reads TGTGCCAGCTCACTTAGTCCGGTGAGCTCCTACGAGCAGTACTTC. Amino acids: CASSLSPVSSYEQYF.

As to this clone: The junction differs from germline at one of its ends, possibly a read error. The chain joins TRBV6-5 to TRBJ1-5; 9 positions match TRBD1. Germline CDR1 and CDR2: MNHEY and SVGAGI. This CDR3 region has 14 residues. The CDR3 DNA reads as TGTGCCAGCAGTGACTCGACAGGGGGGCAGCCCCAGCATTTT. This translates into CASSDSTGGQPQHF.

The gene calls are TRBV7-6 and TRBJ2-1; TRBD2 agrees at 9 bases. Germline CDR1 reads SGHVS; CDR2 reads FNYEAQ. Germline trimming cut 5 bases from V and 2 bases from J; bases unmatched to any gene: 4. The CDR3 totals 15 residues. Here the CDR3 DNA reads TGTGCCAGCAGCGTTAGCGGGGGAGCCTACAATGAGCAGTTCTTC. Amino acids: CASSVSGGAYNEQFF.

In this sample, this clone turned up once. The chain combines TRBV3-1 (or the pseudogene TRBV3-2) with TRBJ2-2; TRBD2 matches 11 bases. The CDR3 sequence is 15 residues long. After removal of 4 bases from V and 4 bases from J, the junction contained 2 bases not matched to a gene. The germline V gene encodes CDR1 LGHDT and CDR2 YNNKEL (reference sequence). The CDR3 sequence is CASSPGLAGTGELFF. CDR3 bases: TGTGCCAGCAGCCCTGGACTAGCGGGCACCGGGGAGCTGTTTTTT.

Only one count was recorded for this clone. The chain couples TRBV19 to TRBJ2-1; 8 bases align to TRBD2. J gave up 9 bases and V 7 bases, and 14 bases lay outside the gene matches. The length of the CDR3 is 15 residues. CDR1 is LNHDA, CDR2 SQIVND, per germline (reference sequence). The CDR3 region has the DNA TGTGCCAGTACGGCGGGGGGCCTTCTCTGGGGTGAGCAGTTCTTC. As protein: CASTAGGLLWGEQFF.

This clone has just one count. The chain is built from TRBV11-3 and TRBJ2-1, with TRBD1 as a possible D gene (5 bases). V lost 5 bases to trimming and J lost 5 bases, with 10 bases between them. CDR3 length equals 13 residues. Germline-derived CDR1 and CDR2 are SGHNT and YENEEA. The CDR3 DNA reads TGTGCCAGCAGCGTGGGGCCCAACAATGAGCAGTTCTTC. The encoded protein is CASSVGPNNEQFF.

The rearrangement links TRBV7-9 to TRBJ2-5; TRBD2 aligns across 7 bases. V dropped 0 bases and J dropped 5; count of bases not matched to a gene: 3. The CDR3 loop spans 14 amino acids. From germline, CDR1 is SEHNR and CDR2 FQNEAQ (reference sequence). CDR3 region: CASSLAGGSETQYF. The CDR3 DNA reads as TGTGCCAGCAGCTTAGCGGGAGGGTCGGAGACCCAGTACTTC.

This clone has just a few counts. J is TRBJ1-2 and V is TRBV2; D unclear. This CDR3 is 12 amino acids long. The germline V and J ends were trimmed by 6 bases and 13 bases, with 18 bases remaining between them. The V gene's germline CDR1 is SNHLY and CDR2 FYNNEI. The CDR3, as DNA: TGTGCCAGCAGGAGGGAAGAGGGCACGAGCACCTTC. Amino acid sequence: CASRREEGTSTF.

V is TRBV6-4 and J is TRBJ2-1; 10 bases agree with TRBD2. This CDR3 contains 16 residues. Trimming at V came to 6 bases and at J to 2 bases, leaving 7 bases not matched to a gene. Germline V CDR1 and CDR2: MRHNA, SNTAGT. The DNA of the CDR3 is TGTGCCAGCAGCCGAGAGCGGGAGGGGGCCTACAATGAGCAGTTCTTC. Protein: CASSREREGAYNEQFF.

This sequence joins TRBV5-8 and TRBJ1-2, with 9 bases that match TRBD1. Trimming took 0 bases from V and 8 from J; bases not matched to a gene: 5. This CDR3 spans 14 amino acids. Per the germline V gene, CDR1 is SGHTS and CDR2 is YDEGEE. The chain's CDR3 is CASSLEGGTGGYTF. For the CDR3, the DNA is TGTGCCAGCAGCTTGGAAGGCGGGACAGGGGGCTACACCTTC. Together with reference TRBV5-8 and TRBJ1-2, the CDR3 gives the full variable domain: EAGVTQSPTHLIKTRGQQATLRCSPISGHTSVYWYQQALGLGLQFLLWYDEGEERNRGNFPPRFSGRQFPNYSSELNVNALELEDSALYLCASSLEGGTGGYTFGSGTRLTVV.

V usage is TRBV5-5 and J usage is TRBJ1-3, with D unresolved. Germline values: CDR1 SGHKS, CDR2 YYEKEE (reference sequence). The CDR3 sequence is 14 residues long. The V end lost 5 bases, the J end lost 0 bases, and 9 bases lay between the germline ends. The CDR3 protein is CASRLQISGNTIYF. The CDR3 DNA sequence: TGTGCCAGCAGGCTACAGATCTCTGGAAACACCATATATTTT.

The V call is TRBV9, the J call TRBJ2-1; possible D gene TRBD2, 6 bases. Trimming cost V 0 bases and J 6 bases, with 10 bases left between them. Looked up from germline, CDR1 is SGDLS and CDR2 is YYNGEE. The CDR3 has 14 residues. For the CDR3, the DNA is TGTGCCAGCAGCGTAGTTCAGGGAGGCAATGAGCAGTTCTTC. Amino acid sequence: CASSVVQGGNEQFF.